A selection of T cell receptor beta chains follows, all from one sample in a study of T cells in Graves' hyperthyroidism and ophthalmopathy. TCRdb fed the multiplex PCR reads into MiXCR, producing one record per CDR3 protein. This table holds around 700,000 distinct CDR3 sequences, around a third found once. Sequenced material: blood. These receptors were collected from a woman between 40 and 55 years old with Graves' hyperthyroidism. The CDR3 runs from the conserved cysteine through the conserved F or W. The order of the fields is clone size, D gene, V gene, J gene, CDR3 protein, CDR3 DNA. D genes are given only for firm matches. Some rows mark clone size as missing; the rest say once, few, many or name a class of expanded clone.

>.|TRBD1|TRBV29-1|TRBJ2-5
CSARQGSQETQYF
TGCAGCGCTAGACAGGGGTCACAAGAGACCCAGTACTTC
>few|.|TRBV20-1|TRBJ1-1
CSASSGDFYAPDEAFF
TGCAGTGCTAGTTCGGGGGACTTCTATGCCCCCGATGAAGCTTTCTTT
>many|TRBD1|TRBV7-9|TRBJ1-2
CASSLAGQTGGYGYTF
TGTGCCAGCAGCTTGGCCGGACAGACAGGGGGCTATGGCTACACCTTC
>.|TRBD2|TRBV20-1|TRBJ2-7
CSAGPSGGENPYEQYF
TGCAGTGCCGGTCCTAGCGGGGGGGAGAACCCCTACGAGCAGTACTTC
>few|.|TRBV7-8|TRBJ2-2
CASSFQANTGELFF
TGTGCCAGCAGCTTCCAGGCGAACACCGGGGAGCTGTTTTTT
>.|TRBD2|TRBV3-1|TRBJ2-7
CASSQTSGRNYEQYF
TGTGCCAGCAGCCAAACTAGCGGAAGAAACTACGAGCAGTACTTC
>.|TRBD1|TRBV2|TRBJ1-5
CASSERDRGSQPQHF
TGTGCCAGCAGTGAACGGGACAGGGGGAGTCAGCCCCAGCATTTT
>few|.|TRBV20-1|TRBJ1-2
CSARGGREVYGYTF
TGCAGTGCTAGGGGGGGCAGGGAAGTCTATGGCTACACCTTC
>many|.|TRBV20-1|TRBJ1-1
CSAPGLYTEAFF
TGCAGTGCGCCGGGCCTATACACTGAAGCTTTCTTT
>once|.|TRBV7-9|TRBJ1-2
CASREAFSYGYTF
TGTGCCAGCAGAGAGGCCTTTAGCTATGGCTACACCTTC
>.|.|TRBV4-3|TRBJ2-7
CASSQDREGSYEQYF
TGCGCCAGCAGCCAAGACCGTGAGGGGTCCTACGAGCAGTACTTC
>.|TRBD1|TRBV7-9|TRBJ2-5
CVSSPVRDSRQETQYF
TGTGTCAGCAGCCCCGTCCGGGACAGCCGTCAAGAGACCCAGTACTTC
>many|.|TRBV7-2|TRBJ1-4
CASRSSLANEKLFF
TGTGCCAGCAGATCCAGCTTGGCTAATGAAAAACTGTTTTTT
>.|.|TRBV29-1|TRBJ2-5
CSVAPSGMQETQYF
TGCAGCGTTGCTCCCTCGGGGATGCAAGAGACCCAGTACTTC
>.|TRBD1|TRBV29-1|TRBJ1-3
CSVVGTGSSGNTIYF
TGCAGCGTTGTGGGGACAGGGAGCTCTGGAAACACCATATATTTT
>.|.|TRBV19|TRBJ1-2
CASSTQTDIYGYTF
TGTGCCAGTAGTACCCAGACAGATATCTATGGCTACACCTTC
>.|.|TRBV7-2|TRBJ2-5
CASSTTGLQETQYF
TGTGCCAGCAGCACAACCGGACTACAAGAGACCCAGTACTTC